A selection of T cell receptor beta chains follows, all from one sample in a study of sequential checkpoint blockade in melanoma. The repertoire was sequenced with immunoSEQ multiplex PCR; TCRdb's copy has only in-frame clones and lacks some. This table has fewer than 15,000 clones, roughly 77% appearing once. This specimen consisted of CD8+ T cells sorted from blood (inferred from file names), obtained from a patient given nivolumab and ipilimumab in sequence. The receptors stem from a human donor with melanoma. CDR3s include the opening cysteine and the closing phenylalanine or tryptophan. A D gene is named only where the DNA matches it firmly. Part of the rows lack a size; the others show once, few, many or a class for expanded clones.

TRBJ2-7 TRBD2 13 TRBV2 - TGTGCCAACCTACTAGCGGGAGCGAATCGGCAGTACTTC CANLLAGANRQYF
TRBJ1-1 - 12 TRBV6-5 once TGTGCCAGCAGTTACTCGGGCCTTGAAGCTTTCTTT CASSYSGLEAFF
TRBJ1-5 - 15 TRBV14 few TGTGCCAGCAGCCAAGCCTTGTATAGCAATCAGCCCCAGCATTTT CASSQALYSNQPQHF
TRBJ1-5 - 14 TRBV27 - TGTGCCAGCAGTCCTGGAGTTAGCAATCAGCCCCAGCATTTT CASSPGVSNQPQHF
TRBJ2-1 TRBD1 15 TRBV10-3 - TGTGCCATCAGTGGAGGGGACAGTGGTGGCAATGAGCAGTTCTTC CAISGGDSGGNEQFF
TRBJ2-1 TRBD1 16 TRBV6-1 few TGTGCCAGCAGTGAGGGACAGGGTGAACTCTACAATGAGCAGTTCTTC CASSEGQGELYNEQFF
TRBJ2-1 - 12 TRBV5-8 - TGTGCCAGCAGCAGCCCGGACTTTGAGCAGTTCTTC CASSSPDFEQFF
TRBJ2-7 - 15 TRBV7-9 - TGTGCCAGCAGCCCACCGGGGACTGGATCCTACGAGCAGTACTTC CASSPPGTGSYEQYF
TRBJ1-1 - 14 TRBV6-4 - TGTGCCAGCAGTGCCATCGGGGAGGGCAGTGGAGCTTTCTTT CASSAIGEGSGAFF
TRBJ2-1 TRBD2 16 TRBV4-1 - TGCGCCAGCAGCCCTGAGCCGGCGGGAGGGCCCTATGAGCAGTTCTTC CASSPEPAGGPYEQFF
TRBJ2-1 TRBD2 15 TRBV6-5 - TGTGCCAGCAGTTTAGAGGCTAGCGGCTACAATGAGCAGTTCTTC CASSLEASGYNEQFF
TRBJ2-2 TRBD2 20 TRBV15 - TGTGCCACCAGCAGAGTGCTTACAGAGACTAGCGGGAGAAACACCGGGGAGCTGTTTTTT CATSRVLTETSGRNTGELFF
TRBJ2-7 - 13 TRBV7-2 few TGTGCCAGCAGCTGGGGGGGGGCTTACGAGCAGTACTTC CASSWGGAYEQYF
TRBJ1-2 TRBD1 14 TRBV11-3 - TGTGCCAGCAGCGACCGGGACAGAAACTATGGCTACACCTTC CASSDRDRNYGYTF
TRBJ2-1 TRBD1 15 TRBV5-1 - TGCGCCAGCAGTTACCTACAGGGGGCGGTCGATGAGCAGTTCTTC CASSYLQGAVDEQFF
TRBJ2-2 - 15 TRBV9 - TGTGCCAGCAGCCCGAGGGAACAGGGAACCGGGGAGCTGTTTTTT CASSPREQGTGELFF
TRBJ2-7 - 15 TRBV4-1 - TGCGCCAGCAGCCAAGGTGCAGGGCAATCCTACGAGCAGTACTTC CASSQGAGQSYEQYF
TRBJ1-1 - 16 TRBV7-9 - TGTGCCAGCAGCTTAAAAGGGCGGGACGGGAACACTGAAGCTTTCTTT CASSLKGRDGNTEAFF
TRBJ1-4 - 14 TRBV7-9 - TGTGCCAGCAGCTCCCTGGGGAGGGATGAAAAACTGTTTTTT CASSSLGRDEKLFF
TRBJ1-1 - 14 TRBV13 - TGTGCCAGCAGCTCGACGACAGGGAACACTGAAGCTTTCTTT CASSSTTGNTEAFF
TRBJ1-1 - 14 TRBV19 once TGTGCCAGTAGTCCGGGGACATCTAACACTGAAGCTTTCTTT CASSPGTSNTEAFF
TRBJ2-1 TRBD2 15 TRBV27 - TGTGCCAGCAGCGGGGGGTCCAGCTCCTACAATGAGCAGTTCTTC CASSGGSSSYNEQFF